This TCR beta chain is from a study of regulatory T cells in long-lasting Graves disease. Through Arm-PCR of CDR3 regions and iRepertoire HTBI primers, TCR beta libraries were built. TCRdb passed the multiplex PCR reads through MiXCR, listing each CDR3 protein once. The sample gives a few hundred thousand distinct CDR3 sequences, about 15% of which show up once; over 7% is in the top ten. Time point indicated: newly diagnosed GD, antithyroid drugs for less than 3 months. Scientists built the TCR library using RNA that was extracted from PBMCs. Trimming shortened V by 2 bases and J by 8 bases, and 16 bases separated the two germline ends. This CDR3 has 15 amino acids. Germline V gene data show CDR1 as SGHDN and CDR2 as FVKESK. A further study also used this sample, focusing on T cells in Graves' hyperthyroidism and ophthalmopathy. That paper adds: Researchers ran a first-round RT-PCR on the TCR CDR3 using the HTBI primer set.

The clonotype originates from a woman in her forties with Graves disease. This specimen consisted of peripheral blood mononuclear cells (PBMCs), obtained at new diagnosis, from a patient treated with antithyroid drugs. The V and J genes are TRBV14 and TRBJ1-3, with D perhaps TRBD1 (6 bases). The CDR3 sequence: CASSQSTGVIDTIYF. As DNA, the CDR3 is TGTGCCAGCAGCCAATCGACAGGTGTAATTGACACCATATATTTT.